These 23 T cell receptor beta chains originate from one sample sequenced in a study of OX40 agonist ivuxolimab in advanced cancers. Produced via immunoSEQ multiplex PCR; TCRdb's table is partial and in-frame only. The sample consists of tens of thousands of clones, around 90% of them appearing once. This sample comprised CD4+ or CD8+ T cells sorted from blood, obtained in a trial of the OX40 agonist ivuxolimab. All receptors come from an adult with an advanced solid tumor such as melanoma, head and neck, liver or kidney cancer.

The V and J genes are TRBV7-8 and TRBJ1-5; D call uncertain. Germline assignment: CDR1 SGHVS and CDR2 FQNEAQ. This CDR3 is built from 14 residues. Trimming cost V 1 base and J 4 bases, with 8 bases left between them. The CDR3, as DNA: TGTGCCAGCAGCTTAGTAGACGGGAATCAGCCCCAGCATTTT. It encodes CASSLVDGNQPQHF.

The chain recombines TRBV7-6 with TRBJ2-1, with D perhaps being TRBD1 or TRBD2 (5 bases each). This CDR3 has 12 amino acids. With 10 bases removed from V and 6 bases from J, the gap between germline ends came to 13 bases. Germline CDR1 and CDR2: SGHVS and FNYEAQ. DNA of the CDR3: TGTGCCACCTCAAGTGGGGGCAATGAGCAGTTCTTC. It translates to CATSSGGNEQFF.

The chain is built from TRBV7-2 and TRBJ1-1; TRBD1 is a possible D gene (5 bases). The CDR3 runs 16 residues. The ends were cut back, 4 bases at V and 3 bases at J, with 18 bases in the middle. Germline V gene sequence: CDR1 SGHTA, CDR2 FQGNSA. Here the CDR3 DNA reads TGTGCCAGCAGCTCCTTGAGTGTGGGGCGTCACACTGAAGCTTTCTTT. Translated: CASSSLSVGRHTEAFF.

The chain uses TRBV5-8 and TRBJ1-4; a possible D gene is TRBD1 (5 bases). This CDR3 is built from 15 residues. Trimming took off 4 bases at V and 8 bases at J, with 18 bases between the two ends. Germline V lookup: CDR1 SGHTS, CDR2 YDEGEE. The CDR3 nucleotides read TGTGCCAGCAGCGTCGAGATCGGACGGGGGGAAAAACTGTTTTTT. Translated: CASSVEIGRGEKLFF.

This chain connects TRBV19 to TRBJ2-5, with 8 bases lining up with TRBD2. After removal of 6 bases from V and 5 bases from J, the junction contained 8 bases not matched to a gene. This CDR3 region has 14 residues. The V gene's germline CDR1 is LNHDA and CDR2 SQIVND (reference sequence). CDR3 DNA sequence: TGTGCCAGTAGCCTCCCGGGAGGGCCTGAGACCCAGTACTTC. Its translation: CASSLPGGPETQYF.

Here the CDR3 reads CASSDVGVNIQYF. CDR3 DNA sequence: TGTGCCAGTAGCGACGTGGGAGTAAACATTCAGTACTTC. The chain combines TRBV19 with TRBJ2-4; D may be TRBD2 (5 bases). This CDR3 is 13 amino acids long. Germline lookup yields CDR1 LNHDA and CDR2 SQIVND (reference sequence). The ends were cut back, 6 bases at V and 6 bases at J, with 12 bases in the middle.

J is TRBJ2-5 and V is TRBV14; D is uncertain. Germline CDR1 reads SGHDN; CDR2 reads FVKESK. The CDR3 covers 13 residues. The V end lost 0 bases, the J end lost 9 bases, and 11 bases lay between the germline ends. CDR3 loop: CASSQDRGKAQYF. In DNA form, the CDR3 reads TGTGCCAGCAGCCAAGATCGTGGGAAGGCCCAGTACTTC.

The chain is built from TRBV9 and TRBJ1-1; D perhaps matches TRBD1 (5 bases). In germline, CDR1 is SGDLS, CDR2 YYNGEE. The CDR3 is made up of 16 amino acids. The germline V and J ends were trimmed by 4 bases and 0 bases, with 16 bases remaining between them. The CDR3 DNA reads TGTGCCAGCAGCTCCGGATGGGGGAGCATGAACACTGAAGCTTTCTTT. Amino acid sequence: CASSSGWGSMNTEAFF.

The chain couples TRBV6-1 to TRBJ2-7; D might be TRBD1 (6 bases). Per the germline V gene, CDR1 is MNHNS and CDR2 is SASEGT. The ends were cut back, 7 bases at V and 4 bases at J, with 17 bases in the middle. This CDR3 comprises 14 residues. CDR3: CASTLTGDSYEQYF. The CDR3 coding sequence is TGTGCCAGCACCCTGACAGGAGACTCTTACGAGCAGTACTTC.

This chain's CDR3 is CASSKGDRVYEQYF. The DNA of the CDR3 is TGTGCCAGCTCCAAGGGGGACAGGGTGTACGAGCAGTACTTC. The chain is built from TRBV25-1 and TRBJ2-7; 9 bases match TRBD1. After removal of 8 bases from V and 4 bases from J, the junction contained 9 bases not matched to a gene. The length of the CDR3 is 14 residues. CDR1 is MGHDK and CDR2 is SYGVNS in the germline V gene.

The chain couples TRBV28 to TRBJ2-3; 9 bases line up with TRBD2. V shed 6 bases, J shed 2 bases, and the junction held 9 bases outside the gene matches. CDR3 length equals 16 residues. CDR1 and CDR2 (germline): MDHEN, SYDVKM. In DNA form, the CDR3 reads TGTGCCAGCAGCTCAACTAGCGGGCCATCCACAGATACGCAGTATTTT. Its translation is CASSSTSGPSTDTQYF. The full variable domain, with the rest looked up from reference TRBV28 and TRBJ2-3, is DVKVTQSSRYLVKRTGEKVFLECVQDMDHENMFWYRQDPGLGLRLIYFSYDVKMKEKGDIPEGYSVSREKKERFSLILESASTNQTSMYLCASSSTSGPSTDTQYFGPGTRLTVL.

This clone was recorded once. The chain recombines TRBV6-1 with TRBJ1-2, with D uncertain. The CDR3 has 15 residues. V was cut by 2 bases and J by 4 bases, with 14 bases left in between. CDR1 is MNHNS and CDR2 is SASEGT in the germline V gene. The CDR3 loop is CASSETQVTLYGYTF. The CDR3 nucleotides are TGTGCCAGCAGTGAAACCCAAGTGACCCTCTATGGCTACACCTTC.

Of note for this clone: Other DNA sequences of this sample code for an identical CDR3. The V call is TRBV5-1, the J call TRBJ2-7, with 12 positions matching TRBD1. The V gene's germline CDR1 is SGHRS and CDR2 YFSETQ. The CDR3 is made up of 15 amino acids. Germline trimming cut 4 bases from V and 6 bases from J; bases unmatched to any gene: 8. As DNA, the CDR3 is TGCGCCAGCAGCACTGGGACAGGGGGCATGGGCGAGCAGTACTTC. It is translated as CASSTGTGGMGEQYF.

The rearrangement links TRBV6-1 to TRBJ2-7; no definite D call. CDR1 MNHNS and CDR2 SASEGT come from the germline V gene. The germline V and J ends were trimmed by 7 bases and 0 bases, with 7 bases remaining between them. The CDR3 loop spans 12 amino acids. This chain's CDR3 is CASTLPSYEQYF. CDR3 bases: TGTGCCAGCACCCTGCCCTCCTACGAGCAGTACTTC.

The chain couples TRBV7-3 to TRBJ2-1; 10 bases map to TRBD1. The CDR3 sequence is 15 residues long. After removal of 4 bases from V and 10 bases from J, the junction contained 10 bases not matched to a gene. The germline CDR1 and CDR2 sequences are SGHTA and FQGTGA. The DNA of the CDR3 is TGTGCCAGCAGCTCCGGACAGGGGGGGTATCGAGAGCAGTTCTTC. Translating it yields CASSSGQGGYREQFF.

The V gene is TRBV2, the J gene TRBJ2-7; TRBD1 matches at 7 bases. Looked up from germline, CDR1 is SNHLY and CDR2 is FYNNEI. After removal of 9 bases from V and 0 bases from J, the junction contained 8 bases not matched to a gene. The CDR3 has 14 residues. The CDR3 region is CARNRQGSSYEQYF. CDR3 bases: TGTGCCAGAAACAGACAGGGAAGCTCCTACGAGCAGTACTTC.

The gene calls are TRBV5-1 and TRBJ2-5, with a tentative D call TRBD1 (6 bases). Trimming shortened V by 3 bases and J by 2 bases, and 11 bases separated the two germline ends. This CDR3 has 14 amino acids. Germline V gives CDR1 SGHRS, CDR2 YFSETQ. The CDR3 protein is CASSWDTGQETQYF. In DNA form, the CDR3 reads TGCGCCAGCAGCTGGGATACAGGGCAAGAGACCCAGTACTTC. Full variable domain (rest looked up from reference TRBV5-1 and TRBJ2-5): KAGVTQTPRYLIKTRGQQVTLSCSPISGHRSVSWYQQTPGQGLQFLFEYFSETQRNKGNFPGRFSGRQFSNSRSEMNVSTLELGDSALYLCASSWDTGQETQYFGPGTRLLVL.

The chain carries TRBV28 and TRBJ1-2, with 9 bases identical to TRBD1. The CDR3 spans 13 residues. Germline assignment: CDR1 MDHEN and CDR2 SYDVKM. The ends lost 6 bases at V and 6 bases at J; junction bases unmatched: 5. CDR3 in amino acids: CASSLQGAHGYTF. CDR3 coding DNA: TGTGCCAGCAGCCTACAGGGGGCACATGGCTACACCTTC.

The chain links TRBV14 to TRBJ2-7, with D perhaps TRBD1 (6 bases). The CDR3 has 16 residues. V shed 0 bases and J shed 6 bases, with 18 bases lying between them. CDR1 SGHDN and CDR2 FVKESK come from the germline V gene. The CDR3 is CASSQDPGTLRGEQYF. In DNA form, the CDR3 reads TGTGCCAGCAGCCAAGATCCGGGGACACTGAGAGGCGAGCAGTACTTC.

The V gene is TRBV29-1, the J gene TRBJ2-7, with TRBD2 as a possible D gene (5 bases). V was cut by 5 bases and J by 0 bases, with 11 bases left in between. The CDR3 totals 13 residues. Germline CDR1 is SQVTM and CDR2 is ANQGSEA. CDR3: CSVKDWNSYEQYF. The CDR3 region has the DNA TGCAGCGTTAAGGACTGGAACTCCTACGAGCAGTACTTC.

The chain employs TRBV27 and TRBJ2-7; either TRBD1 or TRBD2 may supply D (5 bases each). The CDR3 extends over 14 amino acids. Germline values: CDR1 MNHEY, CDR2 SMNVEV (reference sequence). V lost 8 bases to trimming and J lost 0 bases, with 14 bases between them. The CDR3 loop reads CASRHGTVSYEQYF. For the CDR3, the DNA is TGTGCCAGCCGCCATGGGACCGTCTCCTACGAGCAGTACTTC.

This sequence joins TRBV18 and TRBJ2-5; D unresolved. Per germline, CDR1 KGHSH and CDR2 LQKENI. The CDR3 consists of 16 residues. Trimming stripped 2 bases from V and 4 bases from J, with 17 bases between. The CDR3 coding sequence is TGTGCCAGCTCACCATCTCTGTCCGCGGCTCGAGAGACCCAGTACTTC. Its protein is CASSPSLSAARETQYF.

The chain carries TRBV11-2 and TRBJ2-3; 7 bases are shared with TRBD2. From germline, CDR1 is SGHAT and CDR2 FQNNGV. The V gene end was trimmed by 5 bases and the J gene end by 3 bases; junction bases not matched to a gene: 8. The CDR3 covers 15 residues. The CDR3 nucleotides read TGTGCCAGCAGCGCCGTGTGGCGGGAGACAGATACGCAGTATTTT. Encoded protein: CASSAVWRETDTQYF. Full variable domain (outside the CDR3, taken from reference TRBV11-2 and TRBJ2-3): EAGVAQSPRYKIIEKRQSVAFWCNPISGHATLYWYQQILGQGPKLLIQFQNNGVVDDSQLPKDRFSAERLKGVDSTLKIQPAKLEDSAVYLCASSAVWRETDTQYFGPGTRLTVL.